One TCR beta chain is described in this entry. The data derive from a study of blood T cell repertoires in COVID-19. Overall study: The United States, Italy and Spain supplied acute and convalescent COVID-19 samples.

Per germline, CDR1 KGHDR and CDR2 SFDVKD. There are 15 residues in the CDR3. V lost 4 bases to trimming and J lost 4 bases; unmatched junction nucleotides: 7. Per the study methods: For nucleated cells, counts were estimated from reference gene primer amplification. Clones were sequenced by immunoSEQ multiplex PCR, and TCRdb holds only the in-frame ones, with some missing. V, J and clone size are those of that table, while D and trimming were read from the DNA. The repertoire holds some 490,000 clones, with 88% as singletons. The genes are TRBV24-1 and TRBJ1-2; 8 positions match TRBD1. Input material: PBMCs or T cells enriched from blood (not recorded which). This TCR was sampled from a woman aged 55-75 years who had recovered from COVID-19. The CDR3 loop is CATSDRQGIGYGYTF. In DNA, the CDR3 is TGTGCCACCAGTGACCGACAGGGGATCGGCTATGGCTACACCTTC.